The source of this T cell receptor (beta chain) is a study of cytomegalovirus exposure and HLA in healthy donors. Study-wide findings and caveats: Later analysis identified several of the most significant clusters that appeared linked to common viral pathogens. It was approximately 170 TCR beta chains that were listed as cytomegalovirus-associated. Reports state that TCR beta sequences accurately predicted most subjects' HLA-A and HLA-B alleles.

The CDR3 loop spans 15 amino acids. J lost 8 bases, V lost 3 bases, and 9 bases had no gene match. Germline V lookup: CDR1 ENHRY, CDR2 SYGVKD. The PCR was carried out with 60 Vbeta primers and 13 Jbeta primers. The protocol was immunoSEQ multiplex PCR, while the TCRdb copy is restricted to in-frame clones and leaves out a portion. The table shows 45,000 to 55,000 clones, with less than 70% occurring only once. This clone was counted once. Antigen: not known. The chain combines TRBV10-3 with TRBJ2-3; 9 bases are shared with TRBD2. The sequenced sample was PBMCs. The receptor comes from a human donor in good health. Here the CDR3 reads CAISDSGGASGTQYF. Here the CDR3 DNA reads TGTGCCATCAGTGATAGCGGGGGTGCGAGCGGTACGCAGTATTTT.